The clone carrying this TCR beta chain came up many times. This specimen belongs to a study of identical twins. TCRdb recomputed calls from the 5' RACE reads with MiXCR, one row per CDR3 protein. The repertoire holds 200,000 to 250,000 distinct CDR3 sequences, with 7.5% as singletons. Germline CDR1 and CDR2: LGHNA and YNFKEQ. V gave up 0 bases and J gave up 1 base, with 6 bases separating them. The CDR3 loop spans 14 amino acids. These data also featured in a second study, about yellow fever vaccine responses in identical twins.

This rearrangement joins TRBV4-2 to TRBJ1-1; perhaps TRBD1 as D (5 bases). This clonotype originated in a woman younger than 35 in good health. Material: memory (CD45RO+) T cells sorted from blood. CDR3 region: CASSQDGGNTEAFF. The CDR3 DNA reads as TGTGCCAGCAGCCAAGATGGGGGGAACACTGAAGCTTTCTTT.